The 32 T cell receptor beta chains below come from one sample, sequenced in a study of long-term antiretroviral therapy in people with HIV. The libraries were made with immunoSEQ v3.0 at survey level. Produced via immunoSEQ multiplex PCR; TCRdb's table is partial and in-frame only. This sample has roughly 29,000 clones; 95% occur once, and the top ten carry 7% to 8.5%. Here the sequenced sample was unsorted PBMCs, taken 5.3 years after starting antiretroviral therapy. Receptors originate from a man younger than 40 with HIV.

The chain has TRBV27 and TRBJ2-7; 8 bases map to TRBD2. The V gene's germline CDR1 is MNHEY and CDR2 SMNVEV (reference sequence). This CDR3 contains 16 residues. J was trimmed by 7 bases and V by 5 bases; bases with no gene match: 16. Written as DNA, the CDR3 is TGTGCCAGCAGTCCGACACCGAGCGGGAGTTTGTTTGAGCAGTACTTC. Residues: CASSPTPSGSLFEQYF.

The chain is built from TRBV4-2 and TRBJ2-2, with 10 bases that match TRBD2. This CDR3 is built from 16 residues. Germline trimming cut 4 bases from V and 7 bases from J; bases unmatched to any gene: 9. Germline V gene data show CDR1 as LGHNA and CDR2 as YNFKEQ. CDR3: CASSPNSGGANGELFF. The CDR3 nucleotides read TGTGCCAGCAGCCCGAACAGCGGGGGGGCTAACGGGGAGCTGTTTTTT.

The chain carries TRBV4-3 and TRBJ2-1; 11 positions agree with TRBD2. Trimming removed 4 bases from V and 0 bases from J; junction bases left unmatched: 5. CDR1 and CDR2 from the germline V gene are LGHNA and YSLEER. The CDR3 totals 17 residues. This CDR3 is CASSPGTSGSSYNEQFF. CDR3 sequence (DNA): TGCGCCAGCAGCCCAGGGACTAGCGGAAGCTCCTACAATGAGCAGTTCTTC.

CDR3 in amino acids: CASSLDGTAMNTEAFF. CDR3 in DNA: TGCGCCAGCAGCTTGGACGGGACGGCTATGAACACTGAAGCTTTCTTT. The J gene is TRBJ1-1, the V gene TRBV5-1, with a weak D call TRBD1 (5 bases). Germline CDR1 SGHRS, CDR2 YFSETQ. V gave up 0 bases and J gave up 0 bases, with 12 bases separating them. This CDR3 spans 16 amino acids.

The chain couples TRBV6-4 to TRBJ2-1, with TRBD2 matching over 14 bases. Trimming removed 8 bases from V and 8 bases from J; junction bases left unmatched: 11. Per the germline V gene, CDR1 is MRHNA and CDR2 is SNTAGT. This CDR3 spans 16 amino acids. CDR3 loop: CASRMGLAGAVDEQFF. The CDR3 DNA sequence: TGTGCCAGCCGAATGGGACTAGCGGGAGCTGTGGATGAGCAGTTCTTC.

This chain connects TRBV6-5 to TRBJ2-7; TRBD1 is a possible D gene (6 bases). The germline CDR1 and CDR2 sequences are MNHEY and SVGAGI. V lost 6 bases and J lost 0, with 15 bases in between. This CDR3 comprises 15 residues. In DNA, the CDR3 is TGTGCCAGCAGATTCCGGGACATCTACTCCTACGAGCAGTACTTC. As protein: CASRFRDIYSYEQYF.

The chain links TRBV30 to TRBJ2-6; unclear D gene. The CDR3 extends over 13 amino acids. Trimming removed 3 bases at V and 10 bases at J, with 13 bases between. Germline CDR1 is GTSNPN and CDR2 is SVGIG (reference sequence). The CDR3 nucleotides read TGTGCCTGGAGCCTCCCTCTTCGTAACGTCCTGACTTTC. This gives the protein CAWSLPLRNVLTF.

The chain joins TRBV4-2 to TRBJ2-1; D ambiguous. Germline lookup yields CDR1 LGHNA and CDR2 YNFKEQ. The V gene lost 4 bases and the J gene lost 2 bases, with 15 bases spanning the gap. The CDR3 covers 16 residues. The CDR3 DNA reads TGTGCCAGCAGCCTGCAAAAGGGATGGCCCTACAATGAGCAGTTCTTC. It translates to CASSLQKGWPYNEQFF.

The V call is TRBV11-3, the J call TRBJ2-1, with a weak D call TRBD2 (7 bases). The V gene lost 4 bases and the J gene lost 13 bases, with 14 bases spanning the gap. In germline, CDR1 is SGHNT, CDR2 YENEEA. This CDR3 has 12 residues. This CDR3 is CASSSGAGVQFF. DNA of the CDR3: TGTGCCAGCAGCTCAGGGGCGGGAGTTCAGTTCTTC.

The chain couples TRBV30 to TRBJ2-2; D unclear. Trimming removed 4 bases from V and 0 bases from J, with 3 bases in between. The CDR3 loop spans 12 amino acids. In germline, CDR1 is GTSNPN, CDR2 SVGIG (reference sequence). The CDR3 reads CAWNPNTGELFF. CDR3 coding DNA: TGTGCCTGGAACCCGAACACCGGGGAGCTGTTTTTT.

The chain has TRBV6-5 and TRBJ2-5, with D maybe TRBD2 (5 bases). Germline lookup yields CDR1 MNHEY and CDR2 SVGAGI. V lost 6 bases, J lost 6 bases, and 14 bases lay in between. The CDR3 extends over 13 amino acids. CDR3 coding DNA: TGTGCCAGCAGCCCCGATCCTAGCCAGACCCAGTACTTC. Encoded protein: CASSPDPSQTQYF.

The chain is built from TRBV5-4 and TRBJ2-3, with D possibly TRBD2 on 5 matching bases. This CDR3 region has 15 residues. In germline, CDR1 is SGHNT, CDR2 YYREEE (reference sequence). V was shortened by 4 bases and J by 1 base, with 13 bases between the two germline ends. CDR3 sequence reads: CASSPPLAGTDTQYF. CDR3 bases: TGTGCCAGCAGCCCTCCGCTAGCAGGCACAGATACGCAGTATTTT.

This clone appeared once. CDR3 loop: CASSLEGGATNEKLFF. The DNA of the CDR3 is TGCGCCAGCAGCCTGGAGGGCGGCGCAACTAATGAAAAACTGTTTTTT. The chain links TRBV5-1 to TRBJ1-4; no reliable D call. Germline lookup yields CDR1 SGHRS and CDR2 YFSETQ. Trimming stripped 4 bases from V and 0 bases from J, with 13 bases between. This CDR3 spans 16 amino acids.

The CDR3 is CASSFGPDLQYF. Here the CDR3 DNA reads TGTGCCAGCAGTTTCGGTCCTGATCTGCAGTACTTC. This rearrangement joins TRBV28 to TRBJ2-7, with D unclear. V lost 3 bases and J 9 bases, leaving 12 bases between the germline ends. Germline CDR1 and CDR2: MDHEN and SYDVKM. The CDR3 spans 12 residues.

V usage is TRBV2 and J usage is TRBJ1-2; 8 positions match TRBD1. This CDR3 region has 15 residues. V was clipped by 4 bases and J by 2 bases; unmatched bases: 6. Germline CDR1 and CDR2: SNHLY and FYNNEI. CDR3 amino acids: CASSGQGAPNYGYTF. DNA for the CDR3: TGTGCCAGCAGTGGCCAGGGGGCACCCAACTATGGCTACACCTTC.

The V and J genes are TRBV6-5 and TRBJ2-2, with D perhaps matching TRBD1 or TRBD2 (5 bases each). Trimming stripped 8 bases from V and 0 bases from J, with 10 bases between. Germline V gives CDR1 MNHEY, CDR2 SVGAGI. The CDR3 runs 14 residues. CDR3 DNA: TGTGCCAGCTCGGGGCAACCGAACACCGGGGAGCTGTTTTTT. This sequence encodes CASSGQPNTGELFF.

This rearrangement joins TRBV4-3 to TRBJ2-1; 10 bases line up with TRBD2. This CDR3 region has 15 residues. Per germline, CDR1 LGHNA and CDR2 YSLEER. V lost 1 base to trimming and J lost 3 bases; unmatched junction nucleotides: 0. CDR3 loop: CASSQGTSGYNEQFF. CDR3 in DNA: TGCGCCAGCAGCCAAGGGACTAGCGGCTACAATGAGCAGTTCTTC.

This clone appeared a single time. The chain couples TRBV6-4 to TRBJ2-2; 7 bases line up with TRBD1. Germline V gives CDR1 MRHNA, CDR2 SNTAGT. J lost 4 bases, V lost 2 bases, and 7 bases had no gene match. The CDR3 is 16 amino acids. The CDR3, as DNA: TGTGCCAGCAGTGACGTGGGGACAGCCTCCACCGGGGAGCTGTTTTTT. This sequence encodes CASSDVGTASTGELFF.

The genes are TRBV2 and TRBJ1-6; TRBD1 matches 9 bases. The V and J ends lost 2 bases and 10 bases, in that order; junction bases with no gene match: 6. Germline values: CDR1 SNHLY, CDR2 FYNNEI. The CDR3 loop spans 15 amino acids. The CDR3 region is CASSERGTGFSPLHF. The CDR3 DNA follows: TGTGCCAGCAGTGAAAGGGGGACAGGGTTCTCACCCCTCCACTTT. The full variable domain, its missing parts supplied by reference TRBV2 and TRBJ1-6, is EPEVTQTPSHQVTQMGQEVILRCVPISNHLYFYWYRQILGQKVEFLVSFYNNEISEKSEIFDDQFSVERPDGSNFTLKIRSTKLEDSAMYFCASSERGTGFSPLHFGNGTRLTVT.

This chain links TRBV9 with TRBJ1-4, with 7 bases fitting TRBD1. The germline V gene encodes CDR1 SGDLS and CDR2 YYNGEE. The CDR3 has 15 amino acids. Trimming cost V 0 bases and J 6 bases; bases outside gene matches: 5. The CDR3: CASSVAGQADEKLFF. CDR3 nucleotide sequence: TGTGCCAGCAGCGTAGCTGGACAGGCGGATGAAAAACTGTTTTTT.

The chain has TRBV15 and TRBJ2-1, with TRBD2 as a possible D gene (6 bases). Trimming shortened V by 3 bases and J by 8 bases, and 11 bases separated the two germline ends. The CDR3 runs to 13 residues. The germline V gene has CDR1 LNHNV and CDR2 YYDKDF (reference sequence). CDR3 in amino acids: CATSSTSMDEQFF. The CDR3, as DNA: TGTGCCACCAGCAGTACTAGCATGGATGAGCAGTTCTTC.

The CDR3 reads CASSLGEREIQETQYF. DNA of the CDR3: TGTGCCAGCAGCTTAGGGGAGCGGGAGATCCAAGAGACCCAGTACTTC. This chain joins TRBV7-2 and TRBJ2-5, with 8 bases matching TRBD2. Germline loops: CDR1 SGHTA, CDR2 FQGNSA. V dropped 1 base and J dropped 1; count of bases not matched to a gene: 5. The CDR3 contains 16 residues.

The chain combines TRBV6-1 with TRBJ2-3; tentative D call: TRBD2 (6 bases). With 7 bases removed from V and 6 bases from J, the gap between germline ends came to 20 bases. This CDR3 has 15 amino acids. Germline V CDR1 and CDR2: MNHNS, SASEGT. The CDR3 nucleotides are TGTGCCAGCACCTCTCATTCTAGGAGGGCCGATACGCAGTATTTT. Translation gives CASTSHSRRADTQYF.

Only one count was recorded for this clone. The V call is TRBV6-4, the J call TRBJ2-2; possibly TRBD2 for D (6 bases). The CDR3 loop spans 16 amino acids. Trimming pared 5 bases from V and 1 base from J, leaving 14 bases between. In germline, CDR1 is MRHNA, CDR2 SNTAGT. The CDR3 sequence is CASSRLAGLNTGELFF. For the CDR3, the DNA is TGTGCCAGCAGTCGGCTCGCGGGACTGAACACCGGGGAGCTGTTTTTT.

The J gene is TRBJ2-3, the V gene TRBV4-2; 7 nucleotides align to TRBD2. The V gene's germline CDR1 is LGHNA and CDR2 YNFKEQ. The CDR3 spans 17 residues. The V and J ends lost 3 bases and 6 bases, in that order; junction bases with no gene match: 15. CDR3 sequence (DNA): TGTGCCAGCAGCCAGGGAGGGAGTGGCGGGGGTGGTGATACGCAGTATTTT. Translated, it gives CASSQGGSGGGGDTQYF.

This clone was counted once. The CDR3: CASSSRQESYGYTF. CDR3 bases: TGTGCCAGCAGTTCAAGACAGGAGAGCTATGGCTACACCTTC. The chain combines TRBV6-5 with TRBJ1-2, with D possibly TRBD1 on 6 matching bases. This CDR3 comprises 14 residues. V lost 4 bases and J 4 bases, leaving 13 bases between the germline ends. CDR1 is MNHEY and CDR2 is SVGAGI in the germline V gene.

The chain is built from TRBV13 and TRBJ2-7; 7 positions match TRBD1. Trimming at V came to 4 bases and at J to 4 bases, leaving 4 bases not matched to a gene. In germline, CDR1 is PRHDT, CDR2 FYEKMQ (reference sequence). The CDR3 is made up of 13 amino acids. The CDR3 sequence: CASSSQGWYEQYF. The DNA of the CDR3 is TGTGCCAGCAGCTCACAGGGGTGGTACGAGCAGTACTTC.

This chain links TRBV4-3 with TRBJ2-1; 11 bases line up with TRBD1. Germline CDR1 is LGHNA and CDR2 is YSLEER. There are 16 residues in the CDR3. V lost 3 bases to trimming and J lost 7 bases; unmatched junction nucleotides: 8. CDR3 nucleotide sequence: TGCGCCAGCAGCCACTACCCGGGACAGGGGGTGAATGAGCAGTTCTTC. Translating gives CASSHYPGQGVNEQFF.

The V call is TRBV5-4, the J call TRBJ2-7; 7 bases are a match to TRBD2. The CDR3 consists of 15 residues. After removal of 5 bases from V and 6 bases from J, the junction contained 14 bases not matched to a gene. Germline V gives CDR1 SGHNT, CDR2 YYREEE (reference sequence). CDR3 protein: CASRAPATTGGEQYF. Written as DNA, the CDR3 is TGTGCCAGCAGAGCCCCAGCGACAACGGGAGGCGAGCAGTACTTC.

V is TRBV9 and J is TRBJ2-3; D unclear. V lost 2 bases and J 4 bases, leaving 17 bases between the germline ends. The CDR3 length is 16 residues. Germline V CDR1 and CDR2: SGDLS, YYNGEE. The CDR3 reads CASSVQATQQSDTQYF. The DNA for the CDR3 is TGTGCCAGCAGCGTTCAGGCAACCCAACAATCAGATACGCAGTATTTT.

The chain combines TRBV7-9 with TRBJ1-1; D ambiguous. Trimming left V 2 bases short and J 2 bases short, with 12 bases between. The CDR3 is 15 amino acids. CDR1 and CDR2 from the germline V gene are SEHNR and FQNEAQ (reference sequence). The CDR3, as DNA: TGTGCCAGCAGCTTACTTTTTTCGGTTAACACTGAAGCTTTCTTT. It encodes CASSLLFSVNTEAFF.

V and J are TRBV5-1 and TRBJ2-7, with TRBD1 matching 7 bases. Unmatched junction bases numbered 11, after V lost 1 base and J lost 4 bases. The germline gives CDR1 SGHRS, CDR2 YFSETQ. The CDR3 spans 16 residues. The CDR3 sequence is CASSLSENRGGYEQYF. The CDR3 DNA is TGCGCCAGCAGCTTGTCGGAAAACAGGGGTGGGTACGAGCAGTACTTC.